A single sample is the source of the 24 T cell receptor beta chains below, sequenced in a study of regulatory T cells in long-lasting Graves disease (dated by TCRdb to about 2021). What the time point label conveys for this sample: newly diagnosed GD, antithyroid drugs for less than 3 months. RNA was extracted from PBMCs in TRIzol for both TCR sequencing and RNA sequencing. Receptor amplification or capture employed multiplex PCR. The run used an Illumina HiSeq 4000. iRepertoire HTBI primers and Arm-PCR amplification of CDR3 regions were used to construct TCR beta libraries. TCRdb handled the public reads itself, with Q25 trimming in fastp and clone calling in MiXCR, and kept productive beta chains. Each CDR3 protein gets just one entry, which takes the most common genes and DNA from the rows behind it. A total of 350,000 to 550,000 distinct CDR3 sequences appear in this sample, about 15% of them only once. The top ten constitute about a sixth of the sample.

This sample also belongs to another study, concerning T cells in Graves' hyperthyroidism and ophthalmopathy.

This material consisted of peripheral blood mononuclear cells (PBMCs), taken at new diagnosis, from a patient treated with antithyroid drugs. The receptors originated from a woman in her fifties or sixties with Graves disease. Donor details come from another sample of the same person, matched by shared clones.

This clonotype was seen only a few times. The chain carries TRBV3-1 and TRBJ2-7, with 7 positions matching TRBD2. Germline CDR1 is LGHDT and CDR2 is YNNKEL (reference sequence). The CDR3 contains 15 residues. The trim removed 0 bases at V and 6 bases at J, leaving 8 bases unmatched. For the CDR3, the DNA is TGTGCCAGCAGCCAAGATCCTTCGGGAGGCCGCGAGCAGTACTTC. This encodes CASSQDPSGGREQYF.

J is TRBJ2-5 and V is TRBV24-1; D remains ambiguous. Between the trimmed V and J ends, which lost 7 bases and 1 base, there was a span of 15 bases. Germline CDR1 KGHDR, CDR2 SFDVKD. This CDR3 comprises 15 residues. The CDR3 sequence is CATSAADQRQETQYF. CDR3 coding DNA: TGTGCCACCAGCGCGGCGGACCAACGCCAAGAGACCCAGTACTTC.

This clonotype has ten or more counts. The V gene is TRBV20-1, the J gene TRBJ2-5, with TRBD2 matching 12 bases. The germline CDR1 and CDR2 sequences are DFQATT and SNEGSKA (reference sequence). V dropped 7 bases and J dropped 5; count of bases not matched to a gene: 5. The CDR3 is 13 residues long. CDR3 nucleotides: TGCAGTGTGGGACTAGCGGGTAGGGAGACCCAGTACTTC. Protein sequence: CSVGLAGRETQYF.

This chain connects TRBV28 to TRBJ2-5; D ambiguous. The germline gives CDR1 MDHEN, CDR2 SYDVKM. CDR3 length: 14 residues. V lost 3 bases to trimming and J lost 6 bases, with 14 bases between them. CDR3 nucleotides: TGTGCCAGCAGTTTGAAAGGTTTGGCGAAGACCCAGTACTTC. Protein sequence: CASSLKGLAKTQYF.

In this sample, this clonotype turned up a few times. This chain connects TRBV28 to TRBJ1-4; D is ambiguous. The CDR3 has 15 amino acids. Germline assignment: CDR1 MDHEN and CDR2 SYDVKM. V was clipped by 6 bases and J by 0 bases, with 11 bases between them. For the CDR3, the DNA is TGTGCCAGCAGGCTCACGGTCGCAACTAATGAAAAACTGTTTTTT. It yields the protein CASRLTVATNEKLFF.

This clonotype was detected ten times or more. This chain connects TRBV7-9 to TRBJ2-7; the D gene is possibly TRBD1 (5 bases). This CDR3 is 18 amino acids long. Germline CDR1 reads SEHNR; CDR2 reads FQNEAQ (reference sequence). The ends were cut back, 1 base at V and 1 base at J, with 20 bases in the middle. CDR3 DNA: TGTGCCAGCAGCTTAGTCACACCTCGGCAGGGTCATTCCTACGAGCAGTACTTC. Amino acid sequence: CASSLVTPRQGHSYEQYF. Full variable domain (remainder filled in from reference TRBV7-9 and TRBJ2-7): DTGVSQNPRHKITKRGQNVTFRCDPISEHNRLYWYRQTLGQGPEFLTYFQNEAQLEKSRLLSDRFSAERPKGSFSTLEIQRTEQGDSAMYLCASSLVTPRQGHSYEQYFGPGTRLTVT.

The chain links TRBV4-1 to TRBJ1-4; no clear D gene. V was shortened by 4 bases and J by 11 bases, with 26 bases between the two germline ends. The length of the CDR3 is 17 residues. Germline V CDR1 and CDR2: MGHRA, YSYEKL. The DNA for the CDR3 is TGCGCCAGCAGCCCTATAAGAGGCCTCCAGCGGGAAAGGAAACTGTTTTTT. This codes for CASSPIRGLQRERKLFF.

Many counts were recorded for this clonotype. V gene TRBV6-1 combines with J gene TRBJ2-1; D possibly corresponds to TRBD2 (6 bases). The CDR3 is 16 residues long. V was pared by 3 bases and J by 0 bases, with 12 bases between. From germline, CDR1 is MNHNS and CDR2 SASEGT. The CDR3 nucleotides read TGTGCCAGCAGTGACTGGGACTTCAGCTCCTACAATGAGCAGTTCTTC. Translation: CASSDWDFSSYNEQFF.

The chain has TRBV7-2 and TRBJ1-4; D may be TRBD1 (5 bases). The length of the CDR3 is 13 residues. Germline V lookup: CDR1 SGHTA, CDR2 FQGNSA. The V and J ends lost 0 bases and 11 bases respectively, with 10 bases between them. The CDR3 region is CASSLALRGKLFF. The CDR3 DNA follows: TGTGCCAGCAGCTTAGCGTTAAGGGGTAAACTGTTTTTT.

In this sample, this clonotype turned up many times. The rearrangement links TRBV10-3 to TRBJ2-2; 9 nucleotides align to TRBD1. The CDR3 loop spans 14 amino acids. Germline CDR1 reads ENHRY; CDR2 reads SYGVKD. With V trimmed by 10 bases and J by 9 bases, 12 bases remained unmatched. The CDR3 is CATQSGQGARELFF. CDR3 DNA: TGTGCCACCCAGTCGGGACAGGGAGCCCGGGAGCTGTTTTTT.

The chain couples TRBV30 to TRBJ1-1, with D possibly matching TRBD1 (5 bases). V was cut by 4 bases and J by 9 bases, with 18 bases left in between. Germline CDR1 and CDR2: GTSNPN and SVGIG (reference sequence). The CDR3 consists of 13 residues. The CDR3, as DNA: TGTGCCTGGATTTTGGCAAAGGGGCTGAAAGCTTTCTTT. Translating it yields CAWILAKGLKAFF. Using reference TRBV30 and TRBJ1-1 for the parts outside the CDR3, the full variable domain is SQTIHQWPATLVQPVGSPLSLECTVEGTSNPNLYWYRQAAGRGLQLLFYSVGIGQISSEVPQNLSASRPQDRQFILSSKKLLLSDSGFYLCAWILAKGLKAFFGQGTRLTVV.

The rearrangement links TRBV20-1 to TRBJ2-5; the match to TRBD2 covers 13 bases. Germline V gene lookup returns CDR1 DFQATT and CDR2 SNEGSKA (reference sequence). V was pared by 5 bases and J by 1 base, with 7 bases of the junction left unmatched. The CDR3 consists of 16 residues. The DNA of the CDR3 is TGCAGTGCTGGGGGACTAGCGGGGCTGCTCCAAGAGACCCAGTACTTC. This codes for CSAGGLAGLLQETQYF.

This clonotype was seen a handful of times. The J gene is TRBJ1-4, the V gene TRBV30; D is unresolved. Germline CDR1 reads GTSNPN; CDR2 reads SVGIG (reference sequence). Trimming shortened V by 0 bases and J by 1 base, and 6 bases separated the two germline ends. This CDR3 is 14 amino acids long. The CDR3 coding sequence is TGTGCCTGGAGTGTAAAAGGAACTAATGAAAAACTGTTTTTT. Protein product: CAWSVKGTNEKLFF.

This clonotype was counted only a few times. The chain employs TRBV18 and TRBJ2-1, with 9 bases lining up with TRBD1. The V segment lost 2 bases and the J segment 1 base; nucleotides outside the gene matches: 3. The CDR3 consists of 16 residues. Germline V gene lookup returns CDR1 KGHSH and CDR2 LQKENI. CDR3 residues: CASSPATGGSYNEQFF. Here the CDR3 DNA reads TGTGCCAGCTCACCAGCGACAGGGGGGTCCTACAATGAGCAGTTCTTC.

This clonotype was seen at least ten times. The rearrangement links TRBV30 to TRBJ1-2; 9 bases map to TRBD1. The length of the CDR3 is 12 residues. Germline V lookup: CDR1 GTSNPN, CDR2 SVGIG (reference sequence). J gave up 6 bases and V 3 bases, and 2 bases lay outside the gene matches. The CDR3 loop reads CAWSWTGDGYTF. The CDR3 coding sequence is TGTGCCTGGAGCTGGACAGGGGATGGCTACACCTTC. Full variable domain (missing parts from reference TRBV30 and TRBJ1-2): SQTIHQWPATLVQPVGSPLSLECTVEGTSNPNLYWYRQAAGRGLQLLFYSVGIGQISSEVPQNLSASRPQDRQFILSSKKLLLSDSGFYLCAWSWTGDGYTFGSGTRLTVV.

In this sample, this clonotype turned up many times. The rearrangement links TRBV28 to TRBJ2-1; 12 nucleotides line up with TRBD2. Germline trimming cut 0 bases from V and 0 bases from J; bases unmatched to any gene: 15. The CDR3 loop spans 22 amino acids. Germline CDR1 MDHEN, CDR2 SYDVKM. The CDR3 coding sequence is TGTGCCAGCAGTTTATGGGGGTCGGGACTAGCGGGCAGAACCAGCTCCTACAATGAGCAGTTCTTC. Translating it yields CASSLWGSGLAGRTSSYNEQFF.

This chain joins TRBV20-1 and TRBJ1-1; possibly TRBD1 for D (6 bases). CDR3 size: 17 residues. Trimming pared 5 bases from V and 0 bases from J, leaving 22 bases between. Looked up from germline, CDR1 is DFQATT and CDR2 is SNEGSKA (reference sequence). CDR3 bases: TGCAGTGCTCCGGAAGGTTCCGTAGAGGGGGTGAACACTGAAGCTTTCTTT. Its translation is CSAPEGSVEGVNTEAFF.

This clonotype was counted ten times or more. This chain links TRBV24-1 with TRBJ1-2; possible D gene TRBD1, 5 bases. Germline V gene sequence: CDR1 KGHDR, CDR2 SFDVKD. CDR3 size: 14 residues. Trimming took off 3 bases at V and 1 base at J, with 8 bases between the two ends. CDR3 bases: TGTGCCACCAGTGATCCAGGGCTTAACTATGGCTACACCTTC. Amino acid sequence: CATSDPGLNYGYTF.

This clonotype came up a few times. The chain is built from TRBV29-1 and TRBJ2-2; 7 bases match TRBD1. This CDR3 has 14 residues. Germline CDR1 reads SQVTM; CDR2 reads ANQGSEA. Trimming took 7 bases from V and 3 from J; bases not matched to a gene: 8. CDR3 residues: CSAATGRDTGELFF. CDR3 in DNA: TGCAGCGCTGCGACAGGGCGCGACACCGGGGAGCTGTTTTTT.

This clonotype was counted many times. The rearrangement joins TRBV6-1 to TRBJ2-3; 7 positions match TRBD1. The CDR3 is made up of 12 amino acids. V was pared by 8 bases and J by 5 bases, with 4 bases of the junction left unmatched. The germline V gene encodes CDR1 MNHNS and CDR2 SASEGT. In nucleotides, the CDR3 is TGTGCCAGCCGGGACAGAGGAGATACGCAGTATTTT. This sequence encodes CASRDRGDTQYF.

Only a few counts were recorded for this clonotype. The chain is built from TRBV18 and TRBJ2-5; D gene ambiguous. Per germline, CDR1 KGHSH and CDR2 LQKENI. The CDR3 has 13 residues. Between the trimmed V and J ends, which lost 2 bases and 5 bases, there was a span of 9 bases. CDR3: CASSPNMRETQYF. CDR3 in DNA: TGTGCCAGCTCACCAAACATGAGGGAGACCCAGTACTTC.

This clonotype was detected ten times or more. The chain joins TRBV11-2 to TRBJ2-2; D is possibly TRBD1 (6 bases). The V gene's germline CDR1 is SGHAT and CDR2 FQNNGV. CDR3 size: 15 residues. Trimming stripped 4 bases from V and 0 bases from J, with 9 bases between. This CDR3 is CASSYWTANTGELFF. In DNA, the CDR3 is TGTGCCAGCAGCTACTGGACAGCGAACACCGGGGAGCTGTTTTTT. Together with reference TRBV11-2 and TRBJ2-2, the CDR3 gives the full variable domain: EAGVAQSPRYKIIEKRQSVAFWCNPISGHATLYWYQQILGQGPKLLIQFQNNGVVDDSQLPKDRFSAERLKGVDSTLKIQPAKLEDSAVYLCASSYWTANTGELFFGEGSRLTVL.

This clonotype appeared a single time. The chain recombines TRBV6-2 or TRBV6-3 with TRBJ2-1; a weak D match, TRBD2 (6 bases). The ends were cut back, 5 bases at V and 7 bases at J, with 12 bases in the middle. CDR1 is MNHEY and CDR2 is SVGEGT in the germline V gene. This CDR3 is built from 13 residues. The chain's CDR3 is CASSDSGVNEQFF. CDR3 DNA sequence: TGTGCCAGCAGTGATTCGGGAGTGAATGAGCAGTTCTTC.

This clonotype was recorded a few times. The chain is built from TRBV7-8 and TRBJ1-3; TRBD1 is a possible D gene (6 bases). Germline assignment: CDR1 SGHVS and CDR2 FQNEAQ. Trimming took off 8 bases at V and 1 base at J, with 18 bases between the two ends. This CDR3 has 16 amino acids. CDR3: CASGLGQGRSGNTIYF. CDR3 coding DNA: TGTGCCAGCGGCCTGGGCCAGGGGAGGTCTGGAAACACCATATATTTT.